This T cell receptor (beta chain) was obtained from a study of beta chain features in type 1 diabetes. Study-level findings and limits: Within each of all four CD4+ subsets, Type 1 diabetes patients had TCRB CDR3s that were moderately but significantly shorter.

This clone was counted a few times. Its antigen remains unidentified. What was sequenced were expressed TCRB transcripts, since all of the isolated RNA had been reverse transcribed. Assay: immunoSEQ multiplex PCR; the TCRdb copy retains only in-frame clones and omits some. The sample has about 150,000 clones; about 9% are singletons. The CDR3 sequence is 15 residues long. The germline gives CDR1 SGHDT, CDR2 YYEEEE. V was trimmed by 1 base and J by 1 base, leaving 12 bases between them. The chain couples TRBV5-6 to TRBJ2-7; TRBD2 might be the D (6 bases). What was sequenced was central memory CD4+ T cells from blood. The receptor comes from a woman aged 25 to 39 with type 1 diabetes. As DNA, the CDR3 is TGTGCCAGCAGCTTGTTAGGAGGGAAATCCTACGAGCAGTACTTC. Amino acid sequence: CASSLLGGKSYEQYF.